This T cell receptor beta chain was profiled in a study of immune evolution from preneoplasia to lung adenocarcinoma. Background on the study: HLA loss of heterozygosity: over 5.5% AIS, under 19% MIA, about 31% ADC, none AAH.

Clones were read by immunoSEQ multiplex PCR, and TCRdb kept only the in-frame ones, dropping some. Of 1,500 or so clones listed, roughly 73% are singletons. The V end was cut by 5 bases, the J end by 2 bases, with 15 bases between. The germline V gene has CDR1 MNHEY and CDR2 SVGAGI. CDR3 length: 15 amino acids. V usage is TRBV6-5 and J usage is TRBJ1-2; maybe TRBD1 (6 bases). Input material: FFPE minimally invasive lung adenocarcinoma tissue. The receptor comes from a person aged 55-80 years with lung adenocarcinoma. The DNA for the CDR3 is TGTGCCAGCAGTCTTCAATACACAGGGAACTATGGCTACACCTTC. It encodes CASSLQYTGNYGYTF.